The entry below gives a single T cell receptor beta chain sequence along with its context. Here immunoSEQ multiplex PCR was the method, and the copy in TCRdb shows in-frame clones only, minus some. The data hold about 380,000 clones, with more than 75% observed a single time. The sample comes from a study of blood T cell repertoires in COVID-19. Study-level information: Samples taken during acute and convalescent COVID-19 were collected in the United States, Italy and Spain. From T cells, B-cell-depleted T cells, or PBMCs came the material, which was cDNA or gDNA.

V was shortened by 1 base and J by 0 bases, with 10 bases between the two germline ends. The CDR3 totals 16 residues. Germline V gives CDR1 SGHAT, CDR2 FQNNGV. The chain is built from TRBV11-2 and TRBJ1-3; weak D call: TRBD1 (5 bases). This receptor was taken from a man aged 25 to 40 who had recovered from COVID-19. Sequenced: PBMCs or T cells enriched from blood (not recorded which). CDR3 region: CASSLVQGSSGNTIYF. DNA of the CDR3: TGTGCCAGCAGCTTAGTGCAGGGAAGCTCTGGAAACACCATATATTTT.